The following is a T cell receptor (beta chain) sequence with its context. As yet, its antigen is unknown. The entry originates in a study of OX40 agonist ivuxolimab in advanced cancers. Study as a whole: Patients in the trial were receiving intravenous ivuxolimab every 2 weeks, at doses of 0.01 to 10 mg/kg. Patients in dose escalation had liver, melanoma, kidney or head and neck cancers. Partial responses were achieved by three patients, of whom one had hepatocellular carcinoma and two had cutaneous melanoma.

Germline V gene sequence: CDR1 SGHDT, CDR2 YYEEEE. The CDR3 spans 15 residues. V lost 4 bases to trimming and J lost 2 bases; unmatched junction nucleotides: 4. Sequenced by immunoSEQ multiplex PCR; TCRdb stores in-frame clones only, minus some. This table holds tens of thousands of clones, less than 85% found once. Whole-study results and caveats: Expanded clones belonging to CD8+ T cells outnumbered, on average, those of CD4+.

The chain couples TRBV5-6 to TRBJ2-5, with TRBD2 matching over 11 bases. Sequences were derived from CD4+ or CD8+ T cells sorted from blood, sampled in a trial of the OX40 agonist ivuxolimab. This receptor was taken from an adult with an advanced solid tumor such as melanoma, head and neck, liver or kidney cancer. The CDR3 here is CASSPGLAVQETQYF. The CDR3 nucleotides are TGTGCCAGCAGCCCGGGACTAGCGGTTCAAGAGACCCAGTACTTC.